Listed below are T cell receptor beta chains from one sample, sequenced in a study of cytomegalovirus exposure and HLA in healthy donors. The protocol was immunoSEQ multiplex PCR, while the TCRdb copy is restricted to in-frame clones and leaves out a portion. The sample shows around 120,000 clones, roughly 90% of them seen only once. The sample was PBMCs. All receptors come from a woman between 18 and 30 years old in good health and CMV-seropositive. The CDR3 runs from the conserved cysteine through the conserved F or W. The order of the fields is V gene, J gene, clone size, D gene, CDR3 protein, CDR3 DNA. D genes are given only for firm matches. Clone size is not always given. Where it is, it says once, few, many or a class for expanded clones.

TRBV18	TRBJ1-2	once	TRBD1	CASSPVDRGTIYGYTF	TGTGCCAGCTCACCGGTGGACAGGGGAACCATCTATGGCTACACCTTC
TRBV5-1	TRBJ1-1	.	TRBD1	CASSERTGGYTEAFF	TGCGCCAGCAGCGAACGGACAGGGGGCTACACTGAAGCTTTCTTT
TRBV7-2	TRBJ1-2	.	.	CASSLYSGSYGYTF	TGTGCCAGCAGCTTATACTCAGGGTCCTATGGCTACACCTTC
TRBV5-4	TRBJ1-2	.	TRBD1	CASSFTGGGGYTF	TGTGCCAGCAGCTTTACAGGGGGAGGCGGCTACACCTTC
TRBV5-4	TRBJ1-4	once	TRBD1	CASSFETGLTANEKLFF	TGTGCCAGCAGCTTCGAGACAGGGCTTACGGCTAATGAAAAACTGTTTTTT
TRBV7-3	TRBJ1-1	.	.	CASSSGQNTEAFF	TGTGCCAGCAGCTCGGGACAGAACACTGAAGCTTTCTTT
TRBV5-1	TRBJ2-2	.	TRBD1	CASSLQGAINTGELFF	TGCGCCAGCAGCTTACAGGGGGCGATAAACACCGGGGAGCTGTTTTTT
TRBV28	TRBJ2-1	once	TRBD1	CASSLWVGTGYYNEQFF	TGTGCCAGCAGTTTATGGGTGGGGACAGGGTACTACAATGAGCAGTTCTTC
TRBV7-9	TRBJ2-7	.	.	CASSLGLGEAYEQYF	TGTGCCAGCAGCTTAGGACTCGGGGAGGCCTACGAGCAGTACTTC
TRBV4-1	TRBJ2-1	.	TRBD2	CASSRQTSGGGVNEQFF	TGCGCCAGCAGCCGTCAGACTAGCGGGGGCGGGGTGAATGAGCAGTTCTTC
TRBV5-1	TRBJ2-5	.	TRBD2	CASYGGSLQETQYF	TGCGCCAGTTACGGGGGGTCCCTCCAAGAGACCCAGTACTTC
TRBV7-2	TRBJ1-2	once	.	CASSLGRSAGRVSYGYTF	TGTGCCAGCAGCTTAGGGCGGAGTGCAGGGAGGGTCTCCTATGGCTACACCTTC
TRBV27	TRBJ2-3	.	TRBD1	CASAQGQGTDTQYF	TGTGCCAGCGCACAGGGACAGGGAACAGATACGCAGTATTTT
TRBV15	TRBJ1-2	.	.	CATSRDIIASGYTF	TGTGCCACCAGCAGAGATATAATTGCGAGTGGCTACACCTTC
TRBV29-1	TRBJ2-7	.	.	CSVEDEGRWGEQYF	TGCAGCGTTGAGGACGAGGGCCGCTGGGGCGAGCAGTACTTC
TRBV7-9	TRBJ2-7	.	TRBD1	CASSELGQATEQYF	TGTGCCAGCAGCGAGCTGGGACAGGCGACAGAGCAGTACTTC
TRBV11-2	TRBJ1-4	.	TRBD1	CASSLMTGDEEKLFF	TGTGCCAGCAGCCTAATGACAGGGGATGAGGAAAAACTGTTTTTT
TRBV7-8	TRBJ2-3	.	TRBD1	CASSSRRDRGKADTQYF	TGTGCCAGCAGCTCCCGCCGGGACAGGGGAAAGGCAGATACGCAGTATTTT
TRBV30	TRBJ2-3	once	.	CAWGGGLASTDTQYF	TGTGCCTGGGGCGGAGGGCTAGCGAGCACAGATACGCAGTATTTT
TRBV6-5	TRBJ2-5	.	TRBD1	CASSFAGTGKETQYF	TGTGCCAGCAGTTTTGCCGGGACAGGGAAAGAGACCCAGTACTTC
TRBV5-1	TRBJ1-1	.	TRBD1	CASSLRQGSTEAFF	TGCGCCAGCAGCTTGAGACAGGGTAGCACTGAAGCTTTCTTT
TRBV7-6	TRBJ2-1	.	TRBD2	CASSLGAGGPTNEQFF	TGTGCCAGCAGCTTAGGAGCGGGAGGCCCTACCAATGAGCAGTTCTTC
TRBV9	TRBJ1-3	.	TRBD1	CASSGYRGQGGNTIYF	TGTGCCAGCAGCGGGTACCGGGGACAGGGTGGAAACACCATATATTTT
TRBV6-1	TRBJ2-7	.	TRBD1	CASSDLQGAKTYEQYF	TGTGCCAGCAGTGACCTACAGGGGGCGAAAACCTACGAGCAGTACTTC
TRBV7-9	TRBJ2-5	.	.	CASSSRGGETQYF	TGTGCCAGCAGCTCGAGAGGAGGAGAGACCCAGTACTTC
TRBV11-2	TRBJ2-5	.	TRBD2	CASSSLLAQETQYF	TGTGCCAGCAGCTCGTTACTAGCGCAAGAGACCCAGTACTTC
TRBV27	TRBJ2-6	.	.	CASSPQGVSGANVLTF	TGTGCCAGCAGTCCACAAGGGGTCTCTGGGGCCAACGTCCTGACTTTC
TRBV4-3	TRBJ2-1	.	TRBD2	CASSHFFPGTSGNMGFF	TGCGCCAGCAGCCACTTTTTTCCCGGGACTAGCGGGAACATGGGGTTCTTC
TRBV7-2	TRBJ2-7	.	.	CASSLRGSQGSEQYF	TGTGCCAGCAGCCTAAGGGGGAGTCAGGGGTCCGAGCAGTACTTC
TRBV5-1	TRBJ2-7	.	TRBD1	CASSSAAGQGPTYEQYF	TGCGCCAGCAGCTCCGCCGCGGGACAGGGGCCGACCTACGAGCAGTACTTC
TRBV5-1	TRBJ1-3	.	.	CASSLGVGAQGNTIYF	TGCGCCAGCAGCTTGGGGGTCGGAGCCCAAGGAAACACCATATATTTT
TRBV11-2	TRBJ2-3	.	TRBD2	CASSLAGGTDTQYF	TGTGCCAGCAGTCTAGCGGGGGGTACAGATACGCAGTATTTT